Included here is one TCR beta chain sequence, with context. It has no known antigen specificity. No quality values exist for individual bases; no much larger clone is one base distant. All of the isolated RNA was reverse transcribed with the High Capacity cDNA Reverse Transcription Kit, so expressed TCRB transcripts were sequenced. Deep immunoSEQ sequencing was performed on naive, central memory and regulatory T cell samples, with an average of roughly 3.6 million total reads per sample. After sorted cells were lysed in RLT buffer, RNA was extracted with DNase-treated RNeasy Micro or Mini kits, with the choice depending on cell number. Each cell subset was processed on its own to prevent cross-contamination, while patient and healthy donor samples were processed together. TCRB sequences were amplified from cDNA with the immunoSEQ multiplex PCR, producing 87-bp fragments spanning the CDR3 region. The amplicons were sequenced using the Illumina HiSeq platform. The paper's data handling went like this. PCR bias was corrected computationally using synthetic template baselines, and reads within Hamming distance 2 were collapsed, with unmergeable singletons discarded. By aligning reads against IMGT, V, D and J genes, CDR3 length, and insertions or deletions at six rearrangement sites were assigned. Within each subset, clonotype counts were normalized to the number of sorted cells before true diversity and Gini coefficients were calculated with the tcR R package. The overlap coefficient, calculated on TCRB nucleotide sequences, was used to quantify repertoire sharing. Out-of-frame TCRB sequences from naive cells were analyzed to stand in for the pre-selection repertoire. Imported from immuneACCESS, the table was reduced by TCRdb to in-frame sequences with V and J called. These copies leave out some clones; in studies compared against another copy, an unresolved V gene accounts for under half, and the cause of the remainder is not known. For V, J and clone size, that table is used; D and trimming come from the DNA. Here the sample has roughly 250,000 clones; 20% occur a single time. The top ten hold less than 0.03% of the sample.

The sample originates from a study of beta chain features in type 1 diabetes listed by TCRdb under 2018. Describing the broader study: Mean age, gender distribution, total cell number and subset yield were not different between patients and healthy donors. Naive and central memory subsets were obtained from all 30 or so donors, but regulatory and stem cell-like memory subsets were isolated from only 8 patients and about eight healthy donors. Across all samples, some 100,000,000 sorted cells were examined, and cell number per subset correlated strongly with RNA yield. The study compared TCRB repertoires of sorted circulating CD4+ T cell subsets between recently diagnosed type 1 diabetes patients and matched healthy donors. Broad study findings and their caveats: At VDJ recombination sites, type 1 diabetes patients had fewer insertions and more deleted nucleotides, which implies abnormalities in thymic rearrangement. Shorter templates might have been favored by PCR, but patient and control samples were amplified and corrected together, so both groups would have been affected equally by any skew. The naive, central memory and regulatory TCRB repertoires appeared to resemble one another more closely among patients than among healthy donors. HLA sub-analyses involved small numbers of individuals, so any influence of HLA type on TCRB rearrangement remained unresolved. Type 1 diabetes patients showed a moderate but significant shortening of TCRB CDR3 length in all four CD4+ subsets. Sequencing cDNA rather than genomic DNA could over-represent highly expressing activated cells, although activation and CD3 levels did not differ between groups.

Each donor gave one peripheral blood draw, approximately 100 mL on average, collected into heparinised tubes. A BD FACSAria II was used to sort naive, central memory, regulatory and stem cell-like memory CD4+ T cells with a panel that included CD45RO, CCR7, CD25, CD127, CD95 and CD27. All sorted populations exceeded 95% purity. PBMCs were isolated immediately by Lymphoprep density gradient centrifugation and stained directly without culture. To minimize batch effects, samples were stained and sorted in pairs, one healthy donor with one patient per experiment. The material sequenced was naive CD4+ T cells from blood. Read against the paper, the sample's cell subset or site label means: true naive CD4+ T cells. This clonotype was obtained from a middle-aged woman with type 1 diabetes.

In nucleotides, the sequence is TGTGCCAGCAGCTTAGGGGCCCAAAATACGCAGTATTTT. Its protein product is CASSLGAQNTQYF. Recombination joined TRBV13 with TRBJ2-3; no D segment can be confidently identified. V sheds 0 bases and J sheds 7 bases, leaving 8 bases between their ends. Including cysteine and phenylalanine, the CDR3 has 13 amino acids. This entry keeps only the CDR3 DNA: 39 bases, framed from base 1. The germline V gene (reference sequence) provides CDR1 PRHDT and CDR2 FYEKMQ.